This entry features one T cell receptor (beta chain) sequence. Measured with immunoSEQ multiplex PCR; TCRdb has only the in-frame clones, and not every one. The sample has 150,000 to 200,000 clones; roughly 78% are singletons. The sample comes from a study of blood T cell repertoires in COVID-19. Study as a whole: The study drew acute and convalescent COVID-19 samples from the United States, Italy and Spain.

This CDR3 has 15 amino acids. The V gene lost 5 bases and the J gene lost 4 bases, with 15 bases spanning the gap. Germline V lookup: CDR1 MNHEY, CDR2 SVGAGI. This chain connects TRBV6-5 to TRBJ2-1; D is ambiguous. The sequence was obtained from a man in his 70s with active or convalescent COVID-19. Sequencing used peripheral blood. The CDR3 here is CASSPPRKAYNEQFF. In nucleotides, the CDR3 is TGTGCCAGCAGTCCACCTAGAAAGGCATACAATGAGCAGTTCTTC.